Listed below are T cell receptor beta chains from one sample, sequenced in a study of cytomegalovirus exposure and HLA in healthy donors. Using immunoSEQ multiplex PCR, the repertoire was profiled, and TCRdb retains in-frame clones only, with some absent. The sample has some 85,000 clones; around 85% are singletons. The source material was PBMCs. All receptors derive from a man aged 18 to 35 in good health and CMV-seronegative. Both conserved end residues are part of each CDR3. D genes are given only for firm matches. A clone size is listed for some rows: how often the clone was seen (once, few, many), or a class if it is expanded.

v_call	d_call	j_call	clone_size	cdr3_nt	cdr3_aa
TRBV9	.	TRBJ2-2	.	TGTGCCAGCAGCTTCAGTCGAGGTACCTCGAACACCGGGGAGCTGTTTTTT	CASSFSRGTSNTGELFF
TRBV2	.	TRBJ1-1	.	TGTGCCAGCAGTGACGGATCACTCCGGGCTGAAGCTTTCTTT	CASSDGSLRAEAFF
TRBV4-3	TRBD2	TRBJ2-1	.	TGCGCCAGCAGCCAAGAGGGGACTAGTCTGGGCCATGAGCAGTTCTTC	CASSQEGTSLGHEQFF
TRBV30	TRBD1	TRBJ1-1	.	TGTGCCTGGAGTACAGGGGGCGCGGCTTTCTTT	CAWSTGGAAFF
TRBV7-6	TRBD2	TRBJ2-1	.	TGTGCCAGCAGCTTAGGACTAGCGGGAGTTTCTGAGCAGTTCTTC	CASSLGLAGVSEQFF
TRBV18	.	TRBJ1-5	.	TGTGCCAGCTCCCCGTCGGGCACCTCGGGGCAGCCCCAGCATTTT	CASSPSGTSGQPQHF
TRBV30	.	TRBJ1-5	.	TGTGCCTGGAGTGTACTAGGGAATAGCAATCAGCCCCAGCATTTT	CAWSVLGNSNQPQHF
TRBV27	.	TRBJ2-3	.	TGTGCCACCCGGGGTAGGCCCACAGATACGCAGTATTTT	CATRGRPTDTQYF
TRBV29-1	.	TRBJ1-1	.	TGCAGCGTTGAACCCCCAGGGCAAACTGAAGCTTTCTTT	CSVEPPGQTEAFF
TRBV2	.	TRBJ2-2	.	TGTGCCAGCAGTGGTACGGGACTCCTCGGGGAGCTGTTTTTT	CASSGTGLLGELFF
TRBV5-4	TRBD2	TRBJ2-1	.	TGTGCCAGCAGCTACTCCGGGACTAGCGCCTACAATGAGCAGTTCTTC	CASSYSGTSAYNEQFF
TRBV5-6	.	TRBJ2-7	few	TGTGCCAGCAGCCTCGCCCCCGGGACACATTTCGGCTACGAGCAGTACTTC	CASSLAPGTHFGYEQYF
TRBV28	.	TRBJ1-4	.	TGTGCCAGTACAGGGTTAACTAATGAAAAACTGTTTTTT	CASTGLTNEKLFF
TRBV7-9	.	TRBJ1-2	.	TGTGCCAGCAGCCAACGATCACTACATAGGGGGTCCGACTATGGCTACACCTTC	CASSQRSLHRGSDYGYTF
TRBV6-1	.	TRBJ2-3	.	TGTGCCAGCATCCAGCGGGGCACAGATACGCAGTATTTT	CASIQRGTDTQYF
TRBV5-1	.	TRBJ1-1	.	TGCGCCAGCAGCTCCCCGACAGGCCAAATGAACACTGAAGCTTTCTTT	CASSSPTGQMNTEAFF
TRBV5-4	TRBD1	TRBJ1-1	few	TGTGCCAGCAGCCGACAGGGTTCGACTGAAGCTTTCTTT	CASSRQGSTEAFF
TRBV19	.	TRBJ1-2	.	TGTGCCAGTAATACCGGGATTAGGTGGGGCTACACCTTC	CASNTGIRWGYTF
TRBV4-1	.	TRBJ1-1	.	TGCGCCAGCAGCCGCACCCCTCCAGGGTATGAAGCTTTCTTT	CASSRTPPGYEAFF
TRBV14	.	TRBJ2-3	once	TGTGCCAGCAGCCAATTTCTCACGCAGTATTTT	CASSQFLTQYF
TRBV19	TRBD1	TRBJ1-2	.	TGTGCCAGTACCCCCGGGACAGGACTTTCTGGTGGCTACACCTTC	CASTPGTGLSGGYTF
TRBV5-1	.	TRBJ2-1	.	TGCGCCAGCAGCCTGGCGGTGACCTACAATGAGCAGTTCTTC	CASSLAVTYNEQFF
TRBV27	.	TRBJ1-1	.	TGTGCCAGCAGTTTTTTTCGGGACACTGAAGCTTTCTTT	CASSFFRDTEAFF
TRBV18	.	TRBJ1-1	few	TGTGCCAGCTCACCGATAGTCCAGAACACTGAAGCTTTCTTT	CASSPIVQNTEAFF
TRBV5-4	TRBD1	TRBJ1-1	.	TGTGCCAGCAGCGGACAGGGTGGCCCGAACACTGAAGCTTTCTTT	CASSGQGGPNTEAFF
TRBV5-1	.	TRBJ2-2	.	TGCGCCAGCAAAACCAGGATGAACACCGGGGAGCTGTTTTTT	CASKTRMNTGELFF
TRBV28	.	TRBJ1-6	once	TGTGCCAGCAGCTCAGGGTGGGATTCACCCCTCCACTTT	CASSSGWDSPLHF
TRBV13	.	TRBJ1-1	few	TGTGCCAGCAGCTTGAACAGGAAGGGCACTGAAGCTTTCTTT	CASSLNRKGTEAFF
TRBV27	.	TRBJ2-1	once	TGTGCCAGCAGCTTACCGGGGGATGAGCAGTTCTTC	CASSLPGDEQFF
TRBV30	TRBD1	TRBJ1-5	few	TGTGCCTGGAGCCGGACAGGGGGTCAGCCCCAGCATTTT	CAWSRTGGQPQHF
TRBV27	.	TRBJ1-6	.	TGTGCCAGCAGTGAAGGACAGCTAGATAATTCACCCCTCCACTTT	CASSEGQLDNSPLHF
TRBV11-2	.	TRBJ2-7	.	TGTGCCAGCAGCCCCTCTCGCGCGGGGCTCTACGAGCAGTACTTC	CASSPSRAGLYEQYF
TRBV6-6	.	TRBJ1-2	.	TGTGCCAGCAGTTACTCGGGGGGGAGCTACACCTTC	CASSYSGGSYTF
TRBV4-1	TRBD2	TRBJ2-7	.	TGCGCCAGCAGCCAGATAGCGGGGAGCTACGAGCAGTACTTC	CASSQIAGSYEQYF
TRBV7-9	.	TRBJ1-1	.	TGTGCCAGCAGCCCTACGAGGGAAGACACTGAAGCTTTCTTT	CASSPTREDTEAFF
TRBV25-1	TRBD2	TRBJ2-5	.	TGTGCCAGCAGTGACCCCAGGGTGGGGGGGGAGACCCAGTACTTC	CASSDPRVGGETQYF
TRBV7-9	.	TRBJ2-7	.	TGTGCCAGCAGCCAAGACAGACGAGAAGACGAGCAGTACTTC	CASSQDRREDEQYF
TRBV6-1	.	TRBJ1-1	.	TGTGCCAGCAGCCCGGGACTCCAGAGGACTGAAGCTTTCTTT	CASSPGLQRTEAFF
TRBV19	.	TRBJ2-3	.	TGTGCCAGTAGTTCCGGGGGAGGTGCCACAGATACGCAGTATTTT	CASSSGGGATDTQYF
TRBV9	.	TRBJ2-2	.	TGTGCCAGCAGCGCGGCAGGGAAAAACACCGGGGAGCTGTTTTTT	CASSAAGKNTGELFF
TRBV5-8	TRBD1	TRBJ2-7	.	TGTGCCAGCCCTGGACAGGGCTCGTACGAGCAGTACTTC	CASPGQGSYEQYF
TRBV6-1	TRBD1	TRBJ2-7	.	TGTGCCAGCAGTGAAGAAGACAGGGGGTTAATCTACGAGCAGTACTTC	CASSEEDRGLIYEQYF
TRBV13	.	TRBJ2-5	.	TGTGCCAGCAGCTCAGGTCGGACCCAGTACTTC	CASSSGRTQYF
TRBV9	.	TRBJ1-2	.	TGTGCCAGCGGAGCGGGCAACTATGGCTACACCTTC	CASGAGNYGYTF
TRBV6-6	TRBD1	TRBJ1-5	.	TGTGCCAGCAGCTCCTCTAGACAGGGGATCACTCAGCCCCAGCATTTT	CASSSSRQGITQPQHF
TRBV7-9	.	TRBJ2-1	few	TGTGCCAGCAGCCCGGAGGGGAGAGGTGAGCAGTTCTTC	CASSPEGRGEQFF
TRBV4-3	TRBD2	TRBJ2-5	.	TGCGCCAGCAGCCTGGGACTAGCGGGGCAAGAGACCCAGTACTTC	CASSLGLAGQETQYF
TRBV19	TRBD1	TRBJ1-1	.	TGTGCCAGTAGTCCAATCAGGGGGCAGTTCGACACTGAAGCTTTCTTT	CASSPIRGQFDTEAFF
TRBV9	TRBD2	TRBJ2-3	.	TGTGCCAGCAGCGCGGGACTAGCGGGAGGATTCGGCACGCAGTATTTT	CASSAGLAGGFGTQYF